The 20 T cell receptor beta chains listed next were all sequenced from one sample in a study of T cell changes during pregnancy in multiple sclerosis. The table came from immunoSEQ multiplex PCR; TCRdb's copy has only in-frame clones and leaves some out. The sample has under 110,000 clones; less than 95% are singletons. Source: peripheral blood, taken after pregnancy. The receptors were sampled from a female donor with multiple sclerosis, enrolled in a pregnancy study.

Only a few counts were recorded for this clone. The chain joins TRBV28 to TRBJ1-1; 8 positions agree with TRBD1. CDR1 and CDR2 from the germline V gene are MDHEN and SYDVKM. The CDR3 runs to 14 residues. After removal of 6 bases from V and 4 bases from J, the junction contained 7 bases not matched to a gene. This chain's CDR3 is CASSPTGVGTEAFF. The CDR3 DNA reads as TGTGCCAGCAGCCCGACAGGGGTGGGCACTGAAGCTTTCTTT.

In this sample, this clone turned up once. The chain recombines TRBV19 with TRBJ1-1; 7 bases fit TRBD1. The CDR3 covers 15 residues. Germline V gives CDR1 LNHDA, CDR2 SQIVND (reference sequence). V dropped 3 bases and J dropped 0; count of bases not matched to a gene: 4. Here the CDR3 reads CASSIRQGMNTEAFF. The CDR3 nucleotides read TGTGCCAGTAGTATTCGACAGGGCATGAACACTGAAGCTTTCTTT.

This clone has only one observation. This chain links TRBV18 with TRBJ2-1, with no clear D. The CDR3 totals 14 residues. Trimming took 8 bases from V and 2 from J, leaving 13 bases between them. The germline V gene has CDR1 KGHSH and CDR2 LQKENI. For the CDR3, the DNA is TGTGCCAGCATCTCCGGAGCCCCCTACAATGAGCAGTTCTTC. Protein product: CASISGAPYNEQFF.

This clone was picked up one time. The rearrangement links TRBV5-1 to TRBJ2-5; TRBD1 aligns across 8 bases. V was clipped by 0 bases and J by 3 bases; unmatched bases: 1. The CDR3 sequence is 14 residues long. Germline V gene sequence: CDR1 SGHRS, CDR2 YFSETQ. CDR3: CASSLVDREETQYF. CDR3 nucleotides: TGCGCCAGCAGCTTGGTGGACAGGGAAGAGACCCAGTACTTC.

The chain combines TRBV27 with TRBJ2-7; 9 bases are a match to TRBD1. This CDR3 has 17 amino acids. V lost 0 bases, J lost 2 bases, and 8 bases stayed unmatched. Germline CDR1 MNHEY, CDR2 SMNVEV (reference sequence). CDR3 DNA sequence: TGTGCCAGCAGTTTATCGAACTTCGGACAGGGGCCCTACGAGCAGTACTTC. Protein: CASSLSNFGQGPYEQYF.

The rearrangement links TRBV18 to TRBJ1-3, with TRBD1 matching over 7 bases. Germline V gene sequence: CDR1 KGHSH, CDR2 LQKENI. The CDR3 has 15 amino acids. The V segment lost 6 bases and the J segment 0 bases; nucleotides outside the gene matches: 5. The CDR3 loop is CASSPGQSSGNTIYF. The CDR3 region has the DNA TGTGCCAGCTCCCCGGGACAGAGCTCTGGAAACACCATATATTTT. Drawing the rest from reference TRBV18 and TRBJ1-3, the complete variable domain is NAGVMQNPRHLVRRRGQEARLRCSPMKGHSHVYWYRQLPEEGLKFMVYLQKENIIDESGMPKERFSAEFPKEGPSILRIQQVVRGDSAAYFCASSPGQSSGNTIYFGEGSWLTVV.

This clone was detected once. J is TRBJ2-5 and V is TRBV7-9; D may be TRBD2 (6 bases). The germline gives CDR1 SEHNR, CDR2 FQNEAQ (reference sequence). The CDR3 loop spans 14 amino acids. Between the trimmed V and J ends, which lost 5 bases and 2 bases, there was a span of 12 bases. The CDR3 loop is CASSPWGEQETQYF. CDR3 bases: TGTGCCAGCAGCCCCTGGGGGGAGCAAGAGACCCAGTACTTC.

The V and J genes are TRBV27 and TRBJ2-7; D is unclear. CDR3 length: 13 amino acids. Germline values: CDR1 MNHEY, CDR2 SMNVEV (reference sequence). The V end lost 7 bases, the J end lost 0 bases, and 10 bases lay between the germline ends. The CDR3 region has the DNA TGTGCCAGCACCCCGGGTCGCTCCTACGAGCAGTACTTC. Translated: CASTPGRSYEQYF.

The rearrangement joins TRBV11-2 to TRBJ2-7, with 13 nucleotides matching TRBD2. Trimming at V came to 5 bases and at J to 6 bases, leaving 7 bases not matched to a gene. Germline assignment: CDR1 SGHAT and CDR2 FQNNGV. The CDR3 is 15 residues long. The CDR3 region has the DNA TGTGCCAGCAGCGAACCCGGACTAGCGGGAGCCGAGCAGTACTTC. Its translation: CASSEPGLAGAEQYF.

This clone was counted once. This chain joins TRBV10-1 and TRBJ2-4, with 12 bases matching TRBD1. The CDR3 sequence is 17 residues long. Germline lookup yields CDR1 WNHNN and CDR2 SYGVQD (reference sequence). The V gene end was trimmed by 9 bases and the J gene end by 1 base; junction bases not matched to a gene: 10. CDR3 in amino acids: CARPRDRGRWAKNIQYF. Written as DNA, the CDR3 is TGCGCCAGACCTCGGGACAGGGGGCGGTGGGCCAAAAACATTCAGTACTTC.

CDR3 protein: CASSVTGWKLFF. CDR3 bases: TGTGCCAGCAGCGTCACGGGGTGGAAACTGTTTTTT. The V and J genes are TRBV2 and TRBJ1-4; D is ambiguous. V lost 6 bases and J 11 bases, leaving 13 bases between the germline ends. Germline-derived CDR1 and CDR2 are SNHLY and FYNNEI. This CDR3 region has 12 residues.

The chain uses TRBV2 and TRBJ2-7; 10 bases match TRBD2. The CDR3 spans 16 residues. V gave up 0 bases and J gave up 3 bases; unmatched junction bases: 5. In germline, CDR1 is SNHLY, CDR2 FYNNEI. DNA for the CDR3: TGTGCCAGCAGTGAAGCGCTAGCGGGGGATTTCTACGAGCAGTACTTC. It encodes CASSEALAGDFYEQYF.

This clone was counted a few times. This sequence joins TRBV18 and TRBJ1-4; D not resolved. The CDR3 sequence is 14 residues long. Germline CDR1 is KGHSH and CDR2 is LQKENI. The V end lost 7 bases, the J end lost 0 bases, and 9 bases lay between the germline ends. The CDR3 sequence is CASFRGTTNEKLFF. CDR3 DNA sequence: TGTGCCAGCTTTCGAGGGACAACTAATGAAAAACTGTTTTTT.

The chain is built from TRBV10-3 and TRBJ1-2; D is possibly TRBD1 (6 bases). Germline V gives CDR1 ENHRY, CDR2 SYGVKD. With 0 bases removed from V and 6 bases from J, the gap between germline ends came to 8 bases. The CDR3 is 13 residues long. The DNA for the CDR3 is TGTGCCATCAGTGAGTCCCCAGGGGATGGCTACACCTTC. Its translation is CAISESPGDGYTF.

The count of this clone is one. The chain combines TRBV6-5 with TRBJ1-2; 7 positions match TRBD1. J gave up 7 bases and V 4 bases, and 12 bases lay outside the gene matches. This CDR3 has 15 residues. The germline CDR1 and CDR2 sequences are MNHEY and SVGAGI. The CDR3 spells CASSSVTGRSGGYTF. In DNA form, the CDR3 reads TGTGCCAGCAGTTCCGTGACAGGGAGGTCGGGTGGCTACACCTTC.

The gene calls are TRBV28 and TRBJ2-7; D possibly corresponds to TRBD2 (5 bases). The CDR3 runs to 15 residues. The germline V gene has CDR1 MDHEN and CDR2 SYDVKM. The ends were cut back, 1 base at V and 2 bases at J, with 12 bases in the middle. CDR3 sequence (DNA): TGTGCCAGCAGTTTATATGGACTGCTACCCTACGAGCAGTACTTC. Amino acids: CASSLYGLLPYEQYF.

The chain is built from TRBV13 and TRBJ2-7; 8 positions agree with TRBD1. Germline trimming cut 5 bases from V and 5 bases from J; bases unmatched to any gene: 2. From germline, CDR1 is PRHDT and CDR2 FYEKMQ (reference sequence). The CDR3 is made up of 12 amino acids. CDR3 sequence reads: CASSDRGNEQYF. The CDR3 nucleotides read TGTGCCAGCAGCGACAGGGGAAACGAGCAGTACTTC.

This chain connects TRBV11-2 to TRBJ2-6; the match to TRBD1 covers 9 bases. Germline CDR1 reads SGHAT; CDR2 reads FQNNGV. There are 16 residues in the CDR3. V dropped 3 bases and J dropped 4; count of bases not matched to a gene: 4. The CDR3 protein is CASSFTGGGGANVLTF. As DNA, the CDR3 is TGTGCCAGCAGCTTTACAGGGGGCGGGGGGGCCAACGTCCTGACTTTC.

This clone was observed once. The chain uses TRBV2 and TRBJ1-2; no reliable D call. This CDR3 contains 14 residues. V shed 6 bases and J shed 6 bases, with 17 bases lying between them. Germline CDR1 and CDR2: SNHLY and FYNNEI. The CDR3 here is CASRQTRQEDGYTF. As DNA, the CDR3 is TGTGCCAGCAGACAAACGCGCCAAGAGGATGGCTACACCTTC.

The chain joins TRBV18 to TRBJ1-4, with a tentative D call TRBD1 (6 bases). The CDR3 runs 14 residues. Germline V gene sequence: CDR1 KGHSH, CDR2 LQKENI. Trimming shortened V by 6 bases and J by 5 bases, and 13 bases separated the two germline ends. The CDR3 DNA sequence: TGTGCCAGCTCCCCTCGGGGGGCAAATGAAAAACTGTTTTTT. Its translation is CASSPRGANEKLFF. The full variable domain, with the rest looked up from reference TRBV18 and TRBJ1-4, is NAGVMQNPRHLVRRRGQEARLRCSPMKGHSHVYWYRQLPEEGLKFMVYLQKENIIDESGMPKERFSAEFPKEGPSILRIQQVVRGDSAAYFCASSPRGANEKLFFGSGTQLSVL.